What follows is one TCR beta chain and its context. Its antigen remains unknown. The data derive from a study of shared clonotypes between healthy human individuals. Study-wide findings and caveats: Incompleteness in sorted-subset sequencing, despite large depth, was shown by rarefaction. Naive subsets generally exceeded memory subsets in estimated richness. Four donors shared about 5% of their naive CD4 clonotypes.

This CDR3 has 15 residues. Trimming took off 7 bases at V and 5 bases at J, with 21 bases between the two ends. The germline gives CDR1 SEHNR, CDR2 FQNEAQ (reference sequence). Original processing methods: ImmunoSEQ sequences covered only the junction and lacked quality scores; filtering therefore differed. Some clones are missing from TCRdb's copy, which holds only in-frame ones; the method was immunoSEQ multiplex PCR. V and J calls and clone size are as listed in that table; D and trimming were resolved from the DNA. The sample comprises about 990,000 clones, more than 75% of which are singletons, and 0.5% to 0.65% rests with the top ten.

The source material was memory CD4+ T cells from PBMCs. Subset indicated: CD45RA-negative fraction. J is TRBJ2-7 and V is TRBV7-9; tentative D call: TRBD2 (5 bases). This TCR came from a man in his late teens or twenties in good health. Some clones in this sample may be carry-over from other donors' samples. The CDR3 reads CASIKVGDSQNEQYF. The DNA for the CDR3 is TGTGCCAGCATCAAGGTCGGGGATTCGCAGAACGAGCAGTACTTC.